These 22 T cell receptor beta chains share one sample of origin, sequenced in a study of early stage breast cancer tumors. Profiled with immunoSEQ multiplex PCR; TCRdb holds only in-frame clones, not every one. This sample has roughly 40,000 clones; around 73% occur once, and the top ten carry approximately 7.1%. Specimen: blood. The receptors originated from a person aged 45 to 59 with breast cancer.

The chain employs TRBV2 and TRBJ2-5; D perhaps matches TRBD1 (6 bases). The CDR3 contains 13 residues. V lost 7 bases to trimming and J lost 1 base, with 10 bases between them. Germline V gene sequence: CDR1 SNHLY, CDR2 FYNNEI. Here the CDR3 reads CASTEDSQETQYF. The CDR3 region has the DNA TGTGCCAGCACTGAGGACAGCCAAGAGACCCAGTACTTC. Based on the CDR3 plus reference TRBV2 and TRBJ2-5, the full variable domain is EPEVTQTPSHQVTQMGQEVILRCVPISNHLYFYWYRQILGQKVEFLVSFYNNEISEKSEIFDDQFSVERPDGSNFTLKIRSTKLEDSAMYFCASTEDSQETQYFGPGTRLLVL.

The chain joins TRBV6-1 to TRBJ2-6; 9 bases are a match to TRBD1. The CDR3 has 15 amino acids. V lost 11 bases and J lost 0; bases outside the gene matches: 5. Looked up from germline, CDR1 is MNHNS and CDR2 is SASEGT. Here the CDR3 DNA reads TGTGCCGGGGACAGGGCTAGCTCTGGGGCCAACGTCCTGACTTTC. Protein sequence: CAGDRASSGANVLTF.

In its sample, this clone was seen a few times. The chain links TRBV6-5 to TRBJ1-5; 9 bases are shared with TRBD1. The CDR3 has 15 amino acids. The V segment lost 4 bases and the J segment 4 bases; nucleotides outside the gene matches: 5. Germline assignment: CDR1 MNHEY and CDR2 SVGAGI. The CDR3 protein is CASSSGQGYNQPQHF. CDR3 DNA sequence: TGTGCCAGCAGTTCGGGACAGGGATATAATCAGCCCCAGCATTTT.

The V and J genes are TRBV6-4 and TRBJ2-2; possible D gene TRBD1, 6 bases. Between the trimmed V and J ends, which lost 4 bases and 2 bases, there was a span of 14 bases. This CDR3 is built from 16 residues. Germline V lookup: CDR1 MRHNA, CDR2 SNTAGT. The CDR3, as DNA: TGTGCCAGCAGTGCTAATTCCGGGACAAACACCGGGGAGCTGTTTTTT. The encoded protein is CASSANSGTNTGELFF.

This clone was counted a few times. The chain uses TRBV28 and TRBJ1-4; the D gene is possibly TRBD1 (5 bases). The ends were cut back, 6 bases at V and 8 bases at J, with 31 bases in the middle. The CDR3 covers 19 residues. Germline V CDR1 and CDR2: MDHEN, SYDVKM. CDR3 bases: TGTGCCAGCAGGACCCAAATACGGCGTGAAGGGGCGTATACGGAAAAACTGTTTTTT. Translation: CASRTQIRREGAYTEKLFF.

The chain combines TRBV11-3 with TRBJ1-1; D gene ambiguous. Germline CDR1 and CDR2: SGHNT and YENEEA. This CDR3 is built from 14 residues. V lost 1 base and J lost 3, with 9 bases in between. CDR3 DNA sequence: TGTGCCAGCAGCTTAGGGCGGGCGGACACTGAAGCTTTCTTT. Translating gives CASSLGRADTEAFF.

The chain combines TRBV5-4 with TRBJ2-5, with TRBD2 matching 7 bases. The junction had 10 bases not matched to a gene; V was cut back by 0 bases and J by 5 bases. The CDR3 is made up of 16 amino acids. Germline CDR1 reads SGHNT; CDR2 reads YYREEE (reference sequence). CDR3 DNA: TGTGCCAGCAGCTTGGGGGGGGGACGCCCAGGGGAGACCCAGTACTTC. Protein sequence: CASSLGGGRPGETQYF.

The rearrangement joins TRBV6-1 to TRBJ2-1; D not resolved. The V gene's germline CDR1 is MNHNS and CDR2 SASEGT. V was cut by 2 bases and J by 4 bases, with 12 bases left in between. CDR3 length: 15 residues. The CDR3 is CASSESRIWYNEQFF. The CDR3 nucleotides are TGTGCCAGCAGTGAATCGAGGATTTGGTACAATGAGCAGTTCTTC.

The chain joins TRBV4-3 to TRBJ2-1, with TRBD2 matching 15 bases. Germline CDR1 reads LGHNA; CDR2 reads YSLEER. The CDR3 runs to 20 residues. V lost 0 bases, J lost 7 bases, and 13 bases stayed unmatched. The CDR3 loop is CASSQEWTSGGAMVRNEQFF. CDR3 in DNA: TGCGCCAGCAGCCAAGAATGGACTAGCGGGGGGGCAATGGTGCGAAATGAGCAGTTCTTC.

This CDR3 reads CASSKGGGTNQPQHF. CDR3 coding DNA: TGCGCCAGCAGCAAGGGGGGGGGTACCAATCAGCCCCAGCATTTT. The genes are TRBV5-1 and TRBJ1-5; maybe TRBD1 (6 bases). V lost 4 bases and J 3 bases, leaving 14 bases between the germline ends. Germline V gene data show CDR1 as SGHRS and CDR2 as YFSETQ. The CDR3 length is 15 residues. Using reference TRBV5-1 and TRBJ1-5 for the parts outside the CDR3, the full variable domain is KAGVTQTPRYLIKTRGQQVTLSCSPISGHRSVSWYQQTPGQGLQFLFEYFSETQRNKGNFPGRFSGRQFSNSRSEMNVSTLELGDSALYLCASSKGGGTNQPQHFGDGTRLSIL.

The chain carries TRBV19 and TRBJ1-2; possible D gene TRBD1, 6 bases. V dropped 2 bases and J dropped 2 bases, with 15 bases sitting between them. The CDR3 loop spans 16 amino acids. CDR1 is LNHDA and CDR2 is SQIVND in the germline V gene (reference sequence). CDR3 sequence (DNA): TGTGCCAGTAGTATATTGGGGGCGGCAGGGAACTATGGCTACACCTTC. The encoded protein is CASSILGAAGNYGYTF.

The chain is built from TRBV7-6 and TRBJ1-1; 9 bases map to TRBD1. This CDR3 has 15 residues. With V trimmed by 6 bases and J by 5 bases, 10 bases remained unmatched. Germline-derived CDR1 and CDR2 are SGHVS and FNYEAQ. CDR3 DNA sequence: TGTGCCAGCAGGGCCGGGACAGGGAGCGCTACTGAAGCTTTCTTT. Translating gives CASRAGTGSATEAFF.

V usage is TRBV5-4 and J usage is TRBJ2-3; D is perhaps TRBD2 (6 bases). The length of the CDR3 is 18 residues. Deletions cut 4 bases from V and 6 bases from J, with 27 bases between. Germline CDR1 and CDR2: SGHNT and YYREEE (reference sequence). For the CDR3, the DNA is TGTGCCAGCAGCCCCCTCCGGGGGATAGCGGAGGATAGCGATACGCAGTATTTT. It encodes CASSPLRGIAEDSDTQYF.

The V gene is TRBV28, the J gene TRBJ2-3, with a weak D call TRBD1 (5 bases). The CDR3 has 12 residues. Germline V gives CDR1 MDHEN, CDR2 SYDVKM. Between the trimmed V and J ends, which lost 5 bases and 7 bases, there was a span of 10 bases. The CDR3 spells CASSPQGHTQYF. The CDR3 region has the DNA TGTGCCAGCAGTCCGCAGGGCCATACGCAGTATTTT.

Only a few counts were recorded for this clone. The chain combines TRBV10-1 with TRBJ2-7; perhaps TRBD1 as D (6 bases). The length of the CDR3 is 14 residues. V was trimmed by 3 bases and J by 0 bases, leaving 9 bases between them. The germline V gene encodes CDR1 WNHNN and CDR2 SYGVQD (reference sequence). The CDR3 reads CASSDTGNSYEQYF. In DNA, the CDR3 is TGCGCCAGCAGTGACACAGGGAACTCCTACGAGCAGTACTTC.

The chain links TRBV2 to TRBJ2-7; possible D gene TRBD2, 5 bases. Trimming pared 6 bases from V and 7 bases from J, leaving 19 bases between. Germline CDR1 and CDR2: SNHLY and FYNNEI. This CDR3 is built from 14 residues. In nucleotides, the CDR3 is TGTGCCAGCAGAAACAACATAGGAGGAACGGAGCAGTACTTC. Translated, it gives CASRNNIGGTEQYF.

This chain joins TRBV19 and TRBJ1-5; maybe TRBD1 (5 bases). The CDR3 has 15 amino acids. In germline, CDR1 is LNHDA, CDR2 SQIVND (reference sequence). V lost 0 bases, J lost 3 bases, and 9 bases lay in between. The CDR3 DNA reads as TGTGCCAGTAGTATAGACAGGGCAATCAATCAGCCCCAGCATTTT. This translates into CASSIDRAINQPQHF.

This clone appeared a single time. The chain carries TRBV2 and TRBJ2-3; no clear D gene. The CDR3 spans 13 residues. CDR1 SNHLY and CDR2 FYNNEI come from the germline V gene. Trimming left V 3 bases short and J 4 bases short, with 8 bases between. The CDR3 sequence: CASSDRVADTQYF. The CDR3 DNA reads as TGTGCCAGCAGTGACCGGGTGGCAGATACGCAGTATTTT.

The chain combines TRBV6-5 with TRBJ1-2, with D tentatively TRBD1 (5 bases). Germline V CDR1 and CDR2: MNHEY, SVGAGI. Trimming removed 5 bases from V and 6 bases from J, with 19 bases in between. The CDR3 sequence is 15 residues long. The DNA of the CDR3 is TGTGCCAGCAGTCCTCTGGGGGGGAAAGAAGATGGCTACACCTTC. The encoded protein is CASSPLGGKEDGYTF.

In its sample, this clone is large. V is TRBV5-1 and J is TRBJ1-1; TRBD1 matches at 8 bases. CDR3 length equals 16 residues. Germline CDR1 is SGHRS and CDR2 is YFSETQ. The junction had 6 bases not matched to a gene; V was cut back by 1 base and J by 1 base. CDR3 protein: CASSLLGQGSNTEAFF. The CDR3, as DNA: TGCGCCAGCAGCTTGTTAGGACAGGGCTCGAACACTGAAGCTTTCTTT.

This chain joins TRBV29-1 and TRBJ2-5; 9 nucleotides agree with TRBD1. The CDR3 consists of 15 residues. V was clipped by 3 bases and J by 5 bases; unmatched bases: 10. In germline, CDR1 is SQVTM, CDR2 ANQGSEA. The CDR3 region is CSVDSGTGRGETQYF. The CDR3 DNA reads TGCAGCGTTGATTCCGGGACAGGGAGAGGGGAGACCCAGTACTTC. The full variable domain, completed using reference TRBV29-1 and TRBJ2-5, is SAVISQKPSRDICQRGTSLTIQCQVDSQVTMMFWYRQQPGQSLTLIATANQGSEATYESGFVIDKFPISRPNLTFSTLTVSNMSPEDSSIYLCSVDSGTGRGETQYFGPGTRLLVL.

V usage is TRBV5-5 and J usage is TRBJ1-5; weak D call: TRBD1 (6 bases). CDR1 and CDR2 from the germline V gene are SGHKS and YYEKEE (reference sequence). Trimming removed 0 bases from V and 7 bases from J, with 11 bases in between. This CDR3 is built from 14 residues. For the CDR3, the DNA is TGTGCCAGCAGCTTGGCACAGGGTAAGCAGCCCCAGCATTTT. Protein sequence: CASSLAQGKQPQHF.